A single sample is the source of the 18 T cell receptor beta chains below, sequenced in a study of blood T cell repertoires in COVID-19. Some clones are missing from TCRdb's copy, which holds only in-frame ones; the method was immunoSEQ multiplex PCR. The profile shows around 200,000 clones, roughly 80% of them singletons. The sequenced material came from peripheral blood. These receptors came from a human donor in a cohort sampled during active COVID-19.

This chain joins TRBV5-5 and TRBJ2-6; 8 nucleotides match TRBD1. The CDR3 spans 20 residues. Germline CDR1 and CDR2: SGHKS and YYEKEE (reference sequence). Germline trimming cut 7 bases from V and 4 bases from J; bases unmatched to any gene: 22. This CDR3 is CASRPPRDRGQLPGANVLTF. In nucleotides, the CDR3 is TGTGCCAGCCGCCCGCCCCGCGACAGGGGCCAGCTCCCCGGGGCCAACGTCCTGACTTTC.

In its sample, this clone was seen once. The rearrangement joins TRBV5-1 to TRBJ2-7; D is uncertain. The germline CDR1 and CDR2 sequences are SGHRS and YFSETQ. With 1 base removed from V and 5 bases from J, the gap between germline ends came to 7 bases. This CDR3 spans 12 amino acids. The chain's CDR3 is CASSLTGHEQYF. CDR3 in DNA: TGCGCCAGCAGCTTGACTGGGCACGAGCAGTACTTC.

About this clone itself: One junction end disagrees with the germline gene, perhaps due to a read error. The same CDR3 is also encoded by other DNA sequences in this sample. The chain uses TRBV6-5 and TRBJ2-1, with 7 positions matching TRBD2. The germline V gene has CDR1 MNHEY and CDR2 SVGAGI. CDR3 length: 15 residues. The DNA for the CDR3 is TGTGCCAGCAGTCCCAGGGAGGGGATTGGCAATGAACAGTTCTTC. This gives the protein CASSPREGIGNEQFF.

This chain joins TRBV18 and TRBJ1-4; 7 positions match TRBD1. V was pared by 3 bases and J by 7 bases, with 8 bases of the junction left unmatched. Germline loops: CDR1 KGHSH, CDR2 LQKENI. The CDR3 extends over 15 amino acids. The CDR3 DNA is TGTGCCAGCTCACCCAAAGACAGGGACAGTGAAAAACTGTTTTTT. Protein sequence: CASSPKDRDSEKLFF.

V gene TRBV18 combines with J gene TRBJ1-1, with a tentative D call TRBD1 (5 bases). This CDR3 is 15 amino acids long. Trimming left V 6 bases short and J 3 bases short, with 17 bases between. CDR1 KGHSH and CDR2 LQKENI come from the germline V gene. Here the CDR3 DNA reads TGTGCCAGCTCGTCCACAGGAGCAGAAGACACTGAAGCTTTCTTT. Translating gives CASSSTGAEDTEAFF.

The rearrangement uses TRBV4-1 and TRBJ2-2; no clear D gene. Germline CDR1 is MGHRA and CDR2 is YSYEKL. CDR3 length: 16 residues. Trimming pared 2 bases from V and 7 bases from J, leaving 17 bases between. This CDR3 is CASSQLPTERLGELFF. Here the CDR3 DNA reads TGCGCCAGCAGCCAACTTCCCACTGAGCGTCTCGGGGAGCTGTTTTTT.

The chain is built from TRBV18 and TRBJ2-5; 8 positions match TRBD1. The CDR3 loop spans 17 amino acids. CDR1 and CDR2 (germline): KGHSH, LQKENI. The junction had 9 bases not matched to a gene; V was cut back by 2 bases and J by 1 base. The CDR3 region has the DNA TGTGCCAGCTCACCAACCCTCCGACAGGGGTTCCAAGAGACCCAGTACTTC. Its protein is CASSPTLRQGFQETQYF.

This rearrangement joins TRBV29-1 to TRBJ1-1; D call uncertain. V lost 3 bases and J 8 bases, leaving 16 bases between the germline ends. CDR3 length: 13 residues. Per the germline V gene, CDR1 is SQVTM and CDR2 is ANQGSEA. CDR3 coding DNA: TGCAGCGTTGACGAGCACGGGGAAGGGGAAGCTTTCTTT. It encodes CSVDEHGEGEAFF. The full variable domain, with the rest looked up from reference TRBV29-1 and TRBJ1-1, is SAVISQKPSRDICQRGTSLTIQCQVDSQVTMMFWYRQQPGQSLTLIATANQGSEATYESGFVIDKFPISRPNLTFSTLTVSNMSPEDSSIYLCSVDEHGEGEAFFGQGTRLTVV.

This clone showed up just a few times. This sequence joins TRBV19 and TRBJ2-7; D is perhaps TRBD1 or TRBD2 (6 bases each). The CDR3 spans 15 residues. Trimming shortened V by 5 bases and J by 2 bases, and 16 bases separated the two germline ends. CDR1 LNHDA and CDR2 SQIVND come from the germline V gene (reference sequence). The CDR3 protein is CASSLGGGATYEQYF. In DNA form, the CDR3 reads TGTGCCAGTAGTCTAGGAGGGGGAGCCACCTACGAGCAGTACTTC. Based on the CDR3 plus reference TRBV19 and TRBJ2-7, the full variable domain is DGGITQSPKYLFRKEGQNVTLSCEQNLNHDAMYWYRQDPGQGLRLIYYSQIVNDFQKGDIAEGYSVSREKKESFPLTVTSAQKNPTAFYLCASSLGGGATYEQYFGPGTRLTVT.

J is TRBJ2-1 and V is TRBV7-3; a weak D match, TRBD2 (6 bases). Germline loops: CDR1 SGHTA, CDR2 FQGTGA. The CDR3 sequence is 14 residues long. V was trimmed by 0 bases and J by 8 bases, leaving 11 bases between them. CDR3 residues: CASSLTGSSDEQFF. DNA of the CDR3: TGTGCCAGCAGCTTAACCGGGAGCTCGGATGAGCAGTTCTTC.

The table lists this clone with a few counts. J is TRBJ1-2 and V is TRBV10-3; D remains unclear. Germline CDR1 reads ENHRY; CDR2 reads SYGVKD. The V end lost 6 bases, the J end lost 0 bases, and 5 bases lay between the germline ends. CDR3 length equals 12 residues. The CDR3 nucleotides are TGTGCCATCAGCGCAGCTAACTATGGCTACACCTTC. It codes for CAISAANYGYTF.

The chain links TRBV6-6 to TRBJ1-3; no reliable D call. Trimming cost V 5 bases and J 0 bases, with 17 bases left between them. CDR1 is MNHNY and CDR2 is SVGAGI in the germline V gene (reference sequence). The CDR3 sequence is 17 residues long. This chain's CDR3 is CASSLMAVGSSGNTIYF. The CDR3, as DNA: TGTGCCAGCAGTCTTATGGCAGTGGGGAGCTCTGGAAACACCATATATTTT.

This clone was counted between two and nine times. V and J are TRBV30 and TRBJ2-5; the D gene is possibly TRBD1 (5 bases). V was trimmed by 0 bases and J by 2 bases, leaving 13 bases between them. The CDR3 consists of 15 residues. Germline CDR1 is GTSNPN and CDR2 is SVGIG (reference sequence). CDR3 DNA: TGTGCCTGGAGTGTAGGTGGGGCAGGGCAAGAGACCCAGTACTTC. This sequence encodes CAWSVGGAGQETQYF.

This clone occurred a few times. The chain combines TRBV5-1 with TRBJ2-3; TRBD2 is a possible D gene (5 bases). The CDR3 is 13 amino acids. Germline CDR1 is SGHRS and CDR2 is YFSETQ. V was cut by 0 bases and J by 4 bases, with 6 bases left in between. CDR3 nucleotide sequence: TGCGCCAGCAGCTTGGCCGGGGCAGATACGCAGTATTTT. Translating it yields CASSLAGADTQYF.

This chain links TRBV30 with TRBJ1-2, with 8 bases identical to TRBD1. The CDR3 totals 12 residues. The germline CDR1 and CDR2 sequences are GTSNPN and SVGIG (reference sequence). The J segment lost 7 bases and the V segment lost 4 bases, leaving 5 bases of the junction unmatched. The CDR3 sequence is CAWNSGGRGYTF. CDR3 DNA: TGTGCCTGGAATTCAGGGGGCCGTGGCTACACCTTC.

This clone was detected only a few times. This chain links TRBV5-4 with TRBJ1-1, with TRBD1 matching 8 bases. This CDR3 region has 16 residues. Germline V CDR1 and CDR2: SGHNT, YYREEE (reference sequence). The J segment lost 0 bases and the V segment lost 4 bases, leaving 8 bases of the junction unmatched. CDR3 residues: CASSRIRTGMNTEAFF. The CDR3, as DNA: TGTGCCAGCAGCCGTATCCGGACAGGGATGAACACTGAAGCTTTCTTT.

The chain is built from TRBV5-1 and TRBJ2-3, with D possibly being TRBD2 (7 bases). The germline V and J ends were trimmed by 6 bases and 3 bases, with 14 bases remaining between them. The germline V gene encodes CDR1 SGHRS and CDR2 YFSETQ. This CDR3 has 14 amino acids. The CDR3 coding sequence is TGCGCCAGCACAAAGGGGGGGCATACAGATACGCAGTATTTT. Translated, it gives CASTKGGHTDTQYF.

The chain combines TRBV6-5 with TRBJ1-1; weak D call: TRBD1 (6 bases). Trimming pared 11 bases from V and 4 bases from J, leaving 14 bases between. This CDR3 has 12 amino acids. The germline V gene encodes CDR1 MNHEY and CDR2 SVGAGI. CDR3 residues: CAGGGPGTEAFF. Here the CDR3 DNA reads TGTGCCGGGGGGGGGCCTGGCACTGAAGCTTTCTTT.